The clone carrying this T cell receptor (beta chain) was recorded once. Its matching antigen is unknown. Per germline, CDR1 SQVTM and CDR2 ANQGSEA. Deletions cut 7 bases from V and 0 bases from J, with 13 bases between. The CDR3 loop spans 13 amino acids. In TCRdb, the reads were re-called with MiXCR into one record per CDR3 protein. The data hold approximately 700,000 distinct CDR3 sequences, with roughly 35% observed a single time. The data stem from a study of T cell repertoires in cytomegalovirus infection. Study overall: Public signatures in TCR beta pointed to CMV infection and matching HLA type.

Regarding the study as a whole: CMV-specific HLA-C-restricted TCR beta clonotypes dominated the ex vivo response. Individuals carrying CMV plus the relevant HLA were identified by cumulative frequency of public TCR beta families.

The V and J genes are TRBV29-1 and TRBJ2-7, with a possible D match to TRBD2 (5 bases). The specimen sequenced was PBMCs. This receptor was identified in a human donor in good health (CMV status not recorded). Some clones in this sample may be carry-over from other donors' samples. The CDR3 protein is CSAVDWSSYEQYF. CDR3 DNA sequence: TGCAGCGCCGTGGACTGGAGCTCCTACGAGCAGTACTTC.